The T cell receptor beta chain described here comes from a study of cytomegalovirus exposure and HLA in healthy donors. PCR was performed using 60 Vbeta and 13 Jbeta primers. The table came from immunoSEQ multiplex PCR; TCRdb's copy has only in-frame clones and leaves some out. The table includes approximately 100,000 clones, 74% detected once. This clone was recorded once. Its antigen is still unknown. Regarding the study as a whole: For most TCR beta V segments, an earlier analysis put the productive rate at about 90% or about 30% of the time.

Trimming removed 0 bases at V and 3 bases at J, with 9 bases between. This CDR3 has 14 amino acids. Germline V gene lookup returns CDR1 SGHDT and CDR2 YYEEEE. The V and J genes are TRBV5-6 and TRBJ1-2; D is uncertain. Sequenced sample: PBMCs. The sequence derives from a man aged 50 or older in good health and CMV-seropositive. CDR3 DNA sequence: TGTGCCAGCAGCTTGGTTGGGGAGTACTATGGCTACACCTTC. Encoded protein: CASSLVGEYYGYTF.